This paragraph reports one T cell receptor (beta chain). Flow cytometry had shown expanded CD8+CD57+ cells in the patients chosen for sequencing. Genomic DNA constituted the template upon which TCR beta VDJ and CDR3 profiling was performed. TCRdb processed the reads anew with MiXCR; each CDR3 protein has one entry. The data contain 450,000 to 600,000 distinct CDR3 sequences, about a third of them singletons. The data originate from a study of CD8+CD57+ T cells in acquired aplastic anemia. Trimming cost V 5 bases and J 3 bases; bases outside gene matches: 8. Germline V gene data show CDR1 as SGHAT and CDR2 as FQNNGV. The CDR3 runs to 16 residues.

This receptor was taken from a human donor with aplastic anemia. The chain is built from TRBV11-2 and TRBJ1-3; 9 positions agree with TRBD1. The sequencing input was sorted CD4+, CD8+, or CD8+CD57+ T cells (not recorded which) from PBMCs. CDR3 in amino acids: CASSPPTGGLGNTIYF. The CDR3 DNA follows: TGTGCCAGCAGCCCCCCCACAGGGGGCCTTGGAAACACCATATATTTT.